This entry concerns a single TCR beta chain. The antigen it binds to is not known. No base qualities exist here, and no much larger clone lies one base off it. This entry is derived from a study of cytomegalovirus exposure and HLA in healthy donors (dated by TCRdb to 2017 to 2019). Notes on the research overall: In an earlier analysis of roughly 590 of the donors, about 260 Gb of sequence data and 120 million or so unique TCR beta sequences from 180 million or so T cells were reported. Four or five DR-DQ haplotypes were handled as single units for association and clustering because linkage in the cohort was strong. The study aimed to test whether signatures of past pathogen exposure could be identified by cataloging public T cell receptors. Among 300 to 500 genotyped donors of the cohort, an average of around 250,000 unique TCR beta nucleotide sequences was sequenced per donor, of which approximately 19% were non-productive. Of the 300 to 450 genotyped donors, 80% to 90% were placed in the genetic ancestry cluster associated with self-reported Caucasian donors. Class I and class II HLA loci were covered by the typing at four-digit resolution. The study combined high-throughput TCR immunosequencing, statistical association of individual TCRs with disease status, and machine learning to predict cytomegalovirus infection status. The number of donors typed differed by locus, with about 629-630 for A, B, C, DRB1 and DQB1, roughly 520 for DQA1, nearly 610 for DPA1, and some 440 for DPB1. The study profiled the T cell repertoires of under 850 subjects by immunosequencing and related them to cytomegalovirus serostatus. A later analysis re-examined previously published TCR beta repertoires from over 500 donors and added high-resolution HLA genotyping to investigate patterns of TCR occurrence. Along with the approximately 600-subject first cohort, a separate validation cohort of around 120 different subjects was used. In a later genetic analysis, genome-wide SNP genotypes for 398 of the 666 donors were used, and that subset was treated as a discovery cohort. Donor age, sex, ethnicity and CMV serostatus were compiled together with the repertoire data. Approximately 300 gigabases of sequencing data and 75 million to 85 million unique TCR sequences made up an early release that covered nearly 650 HLA-typed donors. Every discovery cohort repertoire had been produced on one sequencing platform. The later analysis used no new phenotypic data to find candidate immune exposures, relying instead on TCR beta sequences and their occurrence across donors. In an earlier analysis of 587 of the donors, high-throughput TCR beta sequencing was used to judge whether each TCR beta V gene segment behaved as functional or pseudogenic.

Library preparation used the immunoSEQ multiplex PCR assay. The multiplex PCR relied on a mix of 60 forward primers for TCR Vbeta segments and 13 reverse primers for TCR Jbeta segments. Amplification of the CDR3 region of rearranged TCR beta genes was performed with a multiplex PCR assay on genomic DNA. The amplified TCR beta libraries were sequenced on the Illumina HiSeq System as 87-base-pair reads. As for the original processing: In a later analysis, tens of millions of unique TCR beta chains were counted across the roughly 670 repertoires, and some 10 million of these chains were shared by at least two donors. To remove PCR and sequencing errors, raw reads were error-corrected and collapsed into unique sequences using a nearest-neighbor algorithm that merged closely related sequences. To assign V, D and J gene segments, CDR3 sequences were aligned to IMGT reference sequences. For a sequence to be retained, a match of at least six nucleotides was required to both a V gene segment and a J gene segment. A rearrangement counted as productive if the CDR3 had no stop codons and remained in frame with V and J, and every other rearrangement counted as non-productive. CDR3 was defined by IMGT convention, running from the second conserved V-encoded cysteine to the conserved J-encoded phenylalanine. The earlier analysis of some 600 of the donors excluded sequences that lacked an unambiguous match to a single V gene segment. In an earlier analysis of approximately 550 of the donors, V segments were called functional above 56.7% productive rearrangements and were called segregating when the between-donor standard deviation exceeded 5%. A statistical classification framework was developed to diagnose cytomegalovirus status using the catalog of TCR beta chain sequences. In a later analysis, V and J genes were assigned by comparing TCR nucleotide sequences against IMGT/GENE-DB human TR gene sequences. A later analysis assigned CDR3 sequences and most-parsimonious VDJ recombination scenarios with the TCRdist pipeline. In a later analysis, each TCR beta chain was defined by its CDR3 amino acid sequence together with its V-gene family, and reads lacking a unique V-gene family were excluded. As a way to deal with suspected cross-contamination and a sequencing artifact, a later analysis dropped hundreds of nucleotide sequences that were highly shared and had low generation probability. In a later analysis, a clonal expansion index for each public chain was calculated from normalized within-repertoire ranks of inferred template counts. In a later analysis, generation probabilities were computed using a VDJ recombination model fitted to out-of-frame rearrangements, and the results were checked against IGoR. A later analysis scored TCR-TCR, TCR-HLA and TCR-CMV co-occurrence with hypergeometric tests, applying a repertoire-size bias correction to TCR pairs. To estimate false discovery rates, a later analysis permuted the HLA or CMV assignments 20 times. A later analysis grouped co-occurring TCRs with DBSCAN, adding TCRdist sequence similarity when clustering within HLA-allele-positive subsets. Co-occurrence clustering excluded repertoires with fewer than 30,000 or more than 120,000 public chains, plus five with anomalous nucleotide sharing. TCRdb took over this immuneACCESS table, retaining in-frame rearrangements with V and J assigned. Such tables are incomplete; in checked studies, under half of the missing clones stem from an unresolved V gene, and the remainder is unexplained. The V and J calls and the clone size are those of that table, but D and trimming were determined from the DNA. The sample yields some 130,000 clones; roughly 75% were counted once. Approximately 4.3% of the sample is held by the ten biggest clonotypes.

The cohort comprised under 700 healthy bone marrow donors. Cohort members were all nominally healthy when sampled, although unrecorded immune exposures were likely present. CMV serostatus was positive for about 290 and negative for 352 of the 666 cohort members, and was not recorded for this donor. Every donor gave a peripheral blood sample, and the peripheral blood mononuclear cells from that sample were used for TCR beta sequencing. Genomic DNA extraction from the blood cell samples was performed with the Qiagen DNeasy Blood Extraction Kit. General findings and caveats noted by the study authors: Correlated functional status among segregating V segments might reflect linkage disequilibrium, but an unknown experimental factor could not be ruled out. Because HLA typing was missing for some donors at each locus, association tests included only the typed subset. A later genetic analysis reported fewer N-insertions in productive TCRs among donors in an Asian-associated ancestry cluster than the roughly 620-donor mean. In a later analysis, 16,951 TCR beta sequences were associated with specific HLA alleles at a false discovery rate of 0.05. Because counts were too low, roughly 16 rarely observed V segments, including chromosome 9 orphons, were excluded from the earlier analysis of a few hundred of the donors. A later analysis found that TCR association rates varied across HLA loci, with DRB1 alleles showing the most associated TCRs and HLA-C alleles the fewest. An earlier analysis of approximately 530 of the donors showed that most TCR beta V segments appeared in productive rearrangements either about 87% or about 30% of the time, which broadly matched IMGT annotations. While some public TCRs were present in many individuals, most TCR sequences turned up only very rarely across donors. The authors suggested that the approach could potentially be extended to other disease states and immunological phenotypes. A further reported finding was that TCR beta sequences accurately predicted the HLA-A and HLA-B alleles for most subjects in the first cohort. Most CMV-associated TCR beta chains appeared to be HLA-restricted in a later analysis, and the HLA associations seemed to be driven largely by CMV exposure. A later analysis found that HLA-associated TCR beta chains were more clonally expanded and had lower generation probabilities than equally common non-associated chains. Immune exposure information for the cohort was limited to CMV serostatus. Strong co-occurrence of HLA alleles, especially DR and DQ, made assigning TCR associations to individual alleles difficult. In vitro tests confirmed that three of the cytomegalovirus-associated TCR beta chains recognize cytomegalovirus antigens. Only TCR beta chains were sequenced in this cohort, and the absence of alpha or paired-chain data limited detectable features. V-gene and J-gene trimming of TCR beta chains was associated with a missense DCLRE1C variant in a later genetic analysis, and the association was replicated in an independent cohort. Roughly uniform sequencing depth across donors was assumed in presence/absence analyses, although this assumption may not hold. In a later analysis, several top co-occurrence clusters were reported to appear linked to parvovirus B19, influenza, CMV and Epstein-Barr virus. The classifier was reported to diagnose cytomegalovirus status with high specificity and sensitivity in both the original and validation cohorts. A group of highly shared sequence variants was considered likely to be a technical artifact of the sequencing pipeline. The study listed approximately 150 TCR beta chains as associated with cytomegalovirus.

The sequenced sample consisted of PBMCs. The sequence was obtained from a man aged 25 to 40 in good health.

At the DNA level, the sequence is TGTGCCAGTAGTCGAGGGACAGATACGCAGTATTTT. Translation gives CASSRGTDTQYF. Recombination linked TRBV19 to TRBJ2-3; TRBD2 could be the D gene, as 5 bases match. According to the germline V gene (reference sequence), CDR1 reads LNHDA and CDR2 reads SQIVND. The CDR3 sequence holds 12 residues, the cysteine and phenylalanine included. Of the read, only the CDR3 DNA is kept; its 36 bases are in frame from base 1. Cut back by 5 bases and 3 bases, the V and J ends lie 6 bases apart.